The 6 T cell receptor beta chains given below trace back to one sample, sequenced in a study of blood T cell repertoires in COVID-19. TCRdb's table, derived via immunoSEQ multiplex PCR, lists solely in-frame clones and lacks some. The sample yields more than 85,000 clones, more than 90% seen once. Sequencing used peripheral blood. The receptors were sampled from a young man with acute or convalescent COVID-19.

The CDR3 nucleotides are TGTGCCAGCATCGGGACTCACTACAATGAGCAGTTCTTC. Its translation: CASIGTHYNEQFF. The genes are TRBV2 and TRBJ2-1, with a weak D call TRBD2 (6 bases). V gave up 7 bases and J gave up 3 bases, with 10 bases separating them. The CDR3 is made up of 13 amino acids. Germline CDR1 and CDR2: SNHLY and FYNNEI.

This rearrangement joins TRBV3-1 (or the pseudogene TRBV3-2) to TRBJ2-7; D may be TRBD1 (5 bases). The germline CDR1 and CDR2 sequences are LGHDT and YNNKEL (reference sequence). V lost 1 base to trimming and J lost 0 bases, with 19 bases between them. This CDR3 region has 18 residues. The CDR3 DNA is TGTGCCAGCAGCCAAGCTTGGTCCAGGACATCAACCTCCTACGAGCAGTACTTC. Its protein is CASSQAWSRTSTSYEQYF.

The chain employs TRBV5-1 and TRBJ1-5, with TRBD1 identical over 9 bases. The CDR3 runs 15 residues. The V gene end was trimmed by 4 bases and the J gene end by 3 bases; junction bases not matched to a gene: 5. The germline V gene encodes CDR1 SGHRS and CDR2 YFSETQ. The CDR3 DNA sequence: TGCGCCAGCAGCGGGGGGACAGGGTACAATCAGCCCCAGCATTTT. It is translated as CASSGGTGYNQPQHF. The full variable domain, completed using reference TRBV5-1 and TRBJ1-5, is KAGVTQTPRYLIKTRGQQVTLSCSPISGHRSVSWYQQTPGQGLQFLFEYFSETQRNKGNFPGRFSGRQFSNSRSEMNVSTLELGDSALYLCASSGGTGYNQPQHFGDGTRLSIL.

The rearrangement joins TRBV25-1 to TRBJ2-7; 7 bases agree with TRBD1. This CDR3 is 15 amino acids long. Germline values: CDR1 MGHDK, CDR2 SYGVNS. Trimming took 3 bases from V and 2 from J; bases not matched to a gene: 7. As DNA, the CDR3 is TGTGCCAGCAGTGATCCCAGGACAGGAACCTACGAGCAGTACTTC. This sequence encodes CASSDPRTGTYEQYF.

This clone came up once. This chain connects TRBV25-1 to TRBJ1-1; possibly TRBD1 for D (6 bases). Trimming removed 4 bases from V and 0 bases from J, with 6 bases in between. The germline V gene has CDR1 MGHDK and CDR2 SYGVNS. The CDR3 totals 13 residues. The CDR3 is CASSGTVNTEAFF. The CDR3 DNA reads TGTGCCAGCAGTGGGACAGTGAACACTGAAGCTTTCTTT.

V and J are TRBV3-1 (or the pseudogene TRBV3-2) and TRBJ2-6; 7 bases are shared with TRBD2. CDR3 length: 20 residues. CDR1 and CDR2 (germline): LGHDT, YNNKEL (reference sequence). The trim removed 0 bases at V and 0 bases at J, leaving 11 bases unmatched. The CDR3 DNA is TGTGCCAGCAGCCAAGATGGATGGGGGGGAACGATCTCTGGGGCCAACGTCCTGACTTTC. Amino acid sequence: CASSQDGWGGTISGANVLTF.